The text below deals with one T cell receptor beta chain. This entry is derived from a study of T cells in Graves' hyperthyroidism and ophthalmopathy. Using around 10 ml of fresh peripheral blood, PBMCs were prepared. The CDR3 contains 16 residues. Germline-derived CDR1 and CDR2 are MDHEN and SYDVKM. Losses at the gene ends were 2 bases for V and 2 bases for J; bases not matched to a gene: 7. There were TCR beta CDR3 regions amplified from RNA transcripts. Researchers ran a first-round RT-PCR on the TCR CDR3 using the HTBI primer set. TCRdb passed the multiplex PCR reads through MiXCR, listing each CDR3 protein once. This table has hundreds of thousands of distinct CDR3 sequences, 11% to 15% appearing once.

This chain links TRBV28 with TRBJ2-7; 9 bases agree with TRBD1. Sequenced input: blood. The source of this sequence is a woman younger than 45 with Graves' hyperthyroidism. CDR3 loop: CASSLQGTGQTYEQYF. The CDR3 coding sequence is TGTGCCAGCAGTTTACAGGGGACAGGGCAAACCTACGAGCAGTACTTC.